This T cell receptor (beta chain) was recovered during a study of response to subunit inactivated influenza vaccine. Findings and limits, study-wide: Each seasonal flu vaccination may recruit only limited new T cells, authors suggested.

Each CDR3 protein is one row after TCRdb ran MiXCR on the RT-PCR reads. Found here are about 520,000 distinct CDR3 sequences, around 7.9% of them singletons; the top ten hold about an eighth. CDR1 is GTSNPN and CDR2 is SVGIG in the germline V gene (reference sequence). Trimming at V came to 3 bases and at J to 6 bases, leaving 9 bases not matched to a gene. The CDR3 is 14 residues long. This clonotype was seen ten or more times. Its antigen remains unknown. The chain combines TRBV30 with TRBJ2-3, with 7 nucleotides matching TRBD2. The source of this sequence is a man between 50 and 70 years old who received an inactivated influenza vaccine. The source material was PBMCs from blood, sampled 23 to 25 months after vaccination. This CDR3 is CAWSTSAAVDTQYF. DNA of the CDR3: TGTGCCTGGAGCACTAGCGCAGCAGTGGATACGCAGTATTTT.